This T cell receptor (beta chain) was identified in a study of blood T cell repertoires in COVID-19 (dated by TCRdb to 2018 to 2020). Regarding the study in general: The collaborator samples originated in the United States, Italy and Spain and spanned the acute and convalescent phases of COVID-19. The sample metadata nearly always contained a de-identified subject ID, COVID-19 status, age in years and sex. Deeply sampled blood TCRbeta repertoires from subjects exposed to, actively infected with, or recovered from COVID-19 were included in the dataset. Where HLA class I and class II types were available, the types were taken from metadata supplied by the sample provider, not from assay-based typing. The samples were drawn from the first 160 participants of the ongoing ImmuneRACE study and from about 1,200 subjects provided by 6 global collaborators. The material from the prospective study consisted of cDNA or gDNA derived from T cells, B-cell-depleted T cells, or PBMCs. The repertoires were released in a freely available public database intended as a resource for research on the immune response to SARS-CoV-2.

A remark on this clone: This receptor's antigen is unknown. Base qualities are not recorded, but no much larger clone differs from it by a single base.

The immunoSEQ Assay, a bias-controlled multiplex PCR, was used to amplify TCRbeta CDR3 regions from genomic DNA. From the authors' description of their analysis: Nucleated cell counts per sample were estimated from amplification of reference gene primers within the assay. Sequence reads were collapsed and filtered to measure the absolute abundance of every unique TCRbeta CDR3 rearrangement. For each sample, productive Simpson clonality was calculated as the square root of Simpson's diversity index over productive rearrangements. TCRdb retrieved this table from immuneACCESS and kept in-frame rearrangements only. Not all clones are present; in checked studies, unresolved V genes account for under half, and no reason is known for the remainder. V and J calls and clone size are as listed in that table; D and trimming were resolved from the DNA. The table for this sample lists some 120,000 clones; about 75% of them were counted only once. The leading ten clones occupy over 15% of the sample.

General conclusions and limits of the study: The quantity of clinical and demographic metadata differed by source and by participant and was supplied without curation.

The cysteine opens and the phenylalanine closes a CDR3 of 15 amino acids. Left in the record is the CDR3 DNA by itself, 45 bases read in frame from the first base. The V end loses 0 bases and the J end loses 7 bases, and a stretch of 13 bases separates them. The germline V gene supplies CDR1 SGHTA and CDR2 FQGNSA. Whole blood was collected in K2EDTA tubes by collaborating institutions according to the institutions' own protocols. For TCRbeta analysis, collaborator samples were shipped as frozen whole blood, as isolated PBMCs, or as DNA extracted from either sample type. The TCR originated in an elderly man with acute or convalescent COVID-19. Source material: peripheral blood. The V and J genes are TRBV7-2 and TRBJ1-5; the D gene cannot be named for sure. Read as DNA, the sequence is TGTGCCAGCAGCTTAGCGTCGGGGAAAGGGCAGCCCCAGCATTTT. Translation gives CASSLASGKGQPQHF.